This entry lists 9 T cell receptor beta chains sequenced from one sample in a study of prognosis after radiotherapy for stage I lung cancer. The TCR beta CDR3 region was amplified from genomic DNA, with two rounds of multiplex PCR being used for the amplification. Gene-specific primers for each TRBV and TRBJ gene drove first-round PCR. TCRdb processed the multiplex PCR reads anew with MiXCR; each CDR3 protein has one entry. The table lists 17,000 or so distinct CDR3 sequences, about 30% of them singletons. The material sequenced was PBMCs, taken before or after stereotactic body radiation therapy (not recorded which). The receptors originated from a donor over 45 with non-small cell lung cancer.

As concerns this clonotype: A far larger clone is one nucleotide away, so this likely arose from a read error. The V call is TRBV7-9, the J call TRBJ2-3, with 8 bases fitting TRBD2. This CDR3 region has 16 residues. The V gene end was trimmed by 5 bases and the J gene end by 2 bases; junction bases not matched to a gene: 9. The V gene's germline CDR1 is SEHNR and CDR2 FQNEAQ (reference sequence). The CDR3 bases are TGTGCCAGCAGCCCACGGATTAGCGGGATCACAGATACGCAGTATTTT. Its protein is CASSPRISGITDTQYF.

In this sample, this clonotype turned up many times. The J gene is TRBJ2-5, the V gene TRBV7-9; 16 nucleotides align to TRBD2. CDR3 length: 18 residues. Trimming cost V 1 base and J 5 bases; bases outside gene matches: 7. Looked up from germline, CDR1 is SEHNR and CDR2 is FQNEAQ (reference sequence). CDR3 bases: TGTGCCAGCAGCTTAGTCAGGGGACTAGCGGGAGGGTCGGAGACCCAGTACTTC. Amino acid sequence: CASSLVRGLAGGSETQYF.

This clonotype has a count of ten or more. J is TRBJ2-7 and V is TRBV11-2, with TRBD2 matching 8 bases. J lost 12 bases, V lost 0 bases, and 4 bases had no gene match. CDR3 length: 12 residues. Germline V CDR1 and CDR2: SGHAT, FQNNGV. The CDR3 DNA is TGTGCCAGCAGCTTAGAGCGGGGGGCGGCGTACTTC. Its translation is CASSLERGAAYF.

To note about this clonotype: The germline gene is not matched at one end of the junction; a read error may be the cause. The chain uses TRBV9 and TRBJ2-3; D may be TRBD2 (6 bases). Germline CDR1 is SGDLS and CDR2 is YYNGEE. The CDR3 spans 16 residues. CDR3 nucleotides: TGTGCCAGCAGCGTAGTGGGTGGTACTAGCACAGGTACGCAGTATTTT. It translates to CASSVVGGTSTGTQYF.

This chain uses TRBV28 with TRBJ1-1, with TRBD1 as a possible D gene (6 bases). V lost 4 bases, J lost 2 bases, and 26 bases lay in between. The CDR3 spans 19 residues. The V gene's germline CDR1 is MDHEN and CDR2 SYDVKM. The CDR3 nucleotides read TGTGCCAGCAGTTACCCCCGTTGGGGACATGGGCGCGGTAACACTGAAGCTTTCTTT. It codes for CASSYPRWGHGRGNTEAFF.

With respect to this clonotype: A far larger clone is one nucleotide away, so this likely arose from a read error. CDR3 loop: CASSYSKHYTSHEQFF. The CDR3 region has the DNA TGTGCCAGCAGTTACTCGAAGCACTATACCTCCCATGAGCAGTTCTTC. The chain combines TRBV6-6 with TRBJ2-1; no firm D call. Germline-derived CDR1 and CDR2 are MNHNY and SVGAGI (reference sequence). Trimming removed 0 bases at V and 8 bases at J, with 17 bases between. The length of the CDR3 is 16 residues.

This clonotype occurred many times. This sequence joins TRBV28 and TRBJ2-1; D may be TRBD2 (6 bases). V was trimmed by 1 base and J by 9 bases, leaving 7 bases between them. The germline gives CDR1 MDHEN, CDR2 SYDVKM. The CDR3 is 12 amino acids. This CDR3 reads CASSLLGGEQFF. CDR3 sequence (DNA): TGTGCCAGCAGTTTATTGGGGGGTGAGCAGTTCTTC.

This clonotype was picked up many times. V usage is TRBV7-3 and J usage is TRBJ2-2; D unresolved. The CDR3 totals 12 residues. Germline V CDR1 and CDR2: SGHTA, FQGTGA. V gave up 3 bases and J gave up 7 bases, with 6 bases separating them. As DNA, the CDR3 is TGTGCCAGCAGCTTCGAAAGCGGGGAGCTGTTTTTT. Its translation: CASSFESGELFF.

This clonotype appeared many times. The chain uses TRBV30 and TRBJ2-3, with D possibly matching TRBD2 (5 bases). The CDR3 runs to 12 residues. The germline CDR1 and CDR2 sequences are GTSNPN and SVGIG (reference sequence). V was shortened by 0 bases and J by 9 bases, with 10 bases between the two germline ends. CDR3 bases: TGTGCCTGGAGTGTGGTTAGCGACACGCAGTATTTT. Amino acids: CAWSVVSDTQYF.